The rows below give T cell receptor beta chains drawn from one sample of a study of shared clonotypes between healthy human individuals. Repertoires were generated with immunoSEQ multiplex PCR, while TCRdb's copy carries only in-frame clones and drops some. The data hold some 2.1 million clones, with approximately 94% observed a single time. The sequenced sample was naive CD8+ T cells sorted from blood. The receptors were gathered from a man aged 18 to 29 in good health. Each CDR3 is given without its conserved first and last residue.

j_gene,v_gene,CDR3aa
TRBJ2-1,TRBV7-9,ASSFYYKDEQF
TRBJ2-5,TRBV7-8,ASSLSGQGGETQY
TRBJ2-7,TRBV27,ASSLRASSYEQY
TRBJ1-5,TRBV4-1,ASSLRQGDQPQH
TRBJ1-5,TRBV30,AWSVTVSNQPQH
TRBJ2-6,TRBV27,ASSLTGANVLT
TRBJ2-5,TRBV7-9,ASSDQSSGRGETQY
TRBJ1-4,TRBV18,ASSAELGGFATNEKLF
TRBJ2-5,TRBV27,ASRDWKETQY
TRBJ2-1,TRBV30,AWSVTGLSYNEQF
TRBJ2-2,TRBV25-1,ASSEFQTTGELF
TRBJ2-5,TRBV11-3,ASTPKAGSQETQY
TRBJ2-7,TRBV13,ASSFGGPYEQY
TRBJ2-7,TRBV11-2,ASSLILSEQY
TRBJ2-5,TRBV19,ASSIQGGETQY
TRBJ2-7,TRBV6-1,ASSEWRSISYEQY
TRBJ2-2,TRBV9,ASSPWETNTGELF
TRBJ2-7,TRBV4-1,ASSHGFLGEQY
TRBJ1-1,TRBV10-2,ASSAPLGAF
TRBJ1-2,TRBV5-6,ASSAQGWDGYT
TRBJ2-3,TRBV4-3,ASSQDSGGGDTQY
TRBJ2-7,TRBV14,ASSQTGTGSDEQY
TRBJ2-1,TRBV13,ASSARGSGIDYNEQF
TRBJ2-5,TRBV29-1,SVVQTQETQY
TRBJ2-1,TRBV5-1,ASSLSAGGLNNEQF
TRBJ2-7,TRBV4-1,ASSQGQASYEQY